This T cell receptor (beta chain) was retrieved from a study of OX40 agonist ivuxolimab in advanced cancers. Study information: Ivuxolimab, which patients received intravenously every 2 weeks, was dosed at 0.01 to 10 mg/kg. Three patients, one with hepatocellular carcinoma and two with cutaneous melanoma, responded partially. Findings and limits, study-wide: Partial responders dosed at 0.1-3.0 mg/kg displayed clonal expansion ranking among the lowest.

This clone has a single count. Its specificity is not known. The method was immunoSEQ multiplex PCR; TCRdb's version includes in-frame clones alone and lacks a portion of them. The profile shows 15,000 to 20,000 clones, 80% to 90% of them singletons. The CDR3 runs 15 residues. Deletions cut 5 bases from V and 9 bases from J, with 20 bases between. The V gene's germline CDR1 is MNHEY and CDR2 SVGAGI. J is TRBJ1-3 and V is TRBV6-5; tentatively, D is TRBD1 (5 bases). This specimen was CD4+ or CD8+ T cells sorted from blood, taken in a trial of the OX40 agonist ivuxolimab. This receptor was identified in an adult with an advanced solid tumor such as melanoma, head and neck, liver or kidney cancer. The CDR3 is CASSPTGGPSPTIYF. CDR3 coding DNA: TGTGCCAGCAGTCCAACGGGGGGTCCCTCCCCCACCATATATTTT.